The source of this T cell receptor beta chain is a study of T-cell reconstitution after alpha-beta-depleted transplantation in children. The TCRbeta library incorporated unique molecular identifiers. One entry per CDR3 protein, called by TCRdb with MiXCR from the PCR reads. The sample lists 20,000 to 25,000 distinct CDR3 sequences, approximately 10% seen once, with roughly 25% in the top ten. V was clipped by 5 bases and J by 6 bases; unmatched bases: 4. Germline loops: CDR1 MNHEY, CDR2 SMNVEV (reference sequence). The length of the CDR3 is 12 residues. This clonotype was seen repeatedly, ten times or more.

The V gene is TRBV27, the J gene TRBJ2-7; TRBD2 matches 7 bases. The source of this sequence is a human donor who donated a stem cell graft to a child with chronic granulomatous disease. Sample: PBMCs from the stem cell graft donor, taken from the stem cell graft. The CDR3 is CASSPGEGEQYF. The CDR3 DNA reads TGTGCCAGCAGTCCGGGGGAGGGCGAGCAGTACTTC.